The 3 T cell receptor beta chains below all came from one sample that was sequenced in a study of shared clonotypes between healthy human individuals. Some clones are missing from TCRdb's copy, which holds only in-frame ones; the method was immunoSEQ multiplex PCR. Among about 730,000 clones listed, about two thirds were seen once. What was sequenced was memory CD4+ T cells sorted from blood. Specified subset: CD45RA-negative fraction. The receptors were sampled from a woman aged 25-40 years in good health.

The V call is TRBV6-1, the J call TRBJ2-3; the D gene is possibly TRBD2 (6 bases). Per the germline V gene, CDR1 is MNHNS and CDR2 is SASEGT. V gave up 8 bases and J gave up 4 bases, with 16 bases separating them. The length of the CDR3 is 14 residues. CDR3 in DNA: TGTGCCAGCCAGGAGGGCCGAATTTCAGATACGCAGTATTTT. Residues: CASQEGRISDTQYF.

The V call is TRBV18, the J call TRBJ1-5; TRBD1 might be the D (6 bases). Trimming took 3 bases from V and 0 from J, leaving 15 bases between them. Germline-derived CDR1 and CDR2 are KGHSH and LQKENI. The CDR3 runs to 17 residues. In DNA form, the CDR3 reads TGTGCCAGCTCACCCCCTGGTGGGGGCAATAGCAATCAGCCCCAGCATTTT. Translation: CASSPPGGGNSNQPQHF.

As to this clone: Being one base from a much bigger clone, this may be a read error. This CDR3 is also generated by other DNA sequences in the sample. The J gene is TRBJ1-2, the V gene TRBV28; possibly TRBD1 for D (5 bases). The CDR3 contains 12 residues. Trimming cost V 4 bases and J 3 bases, with 6 bases left between them. CDR1 MDHEN and CDR2 SYDVKM come from the germline V gene. The CDR3 loop is CASSWGDYGYTF. The CDR3 bases are TGTGCCAGCAGTTGGGGGGACTATGGCTACACCTTC.